One T cell receptor beta chain is described in this entry. In the authors' methods: Counts of nucleated cells, estimated from reference gene primer amplification, were obtained. The method was immunoSEQ multiplex PCR; TCRdb's version includes in-frame clones alone and lacks a portion of them. The DNA was the basis for D and trimming; V, J and clone size are from that table. This table holds 100,000 to 150,000 clones, roughly four fifths found once. Germline V gene lookup returns CDR1 MNHEY and CDR2 SMNVEV (reference sequence). Trimming cost V 4 bases and J 6 bases; bases outside gene matches: 2. The CDR3 covers 13 residues. The entry originates in a study of blood T cell repertoires in COVID-19. Enrollment of patients from Seattle took place during active infection, with longitudinal follow-up.

This TCR was sampled from a young man with COVID-19, enrolled during active disease. The chain employs TRBV27 and TRBJ2-7, with 11 bases identical to TRBD1. Sequenced: peripheral blood. This chain's CDR3 is CASSWGTGGEQYF. DNA of the CDR3: TGTGCCAGCAGTTGGGGGACAGGGGGCGAGCAGTACTTC.